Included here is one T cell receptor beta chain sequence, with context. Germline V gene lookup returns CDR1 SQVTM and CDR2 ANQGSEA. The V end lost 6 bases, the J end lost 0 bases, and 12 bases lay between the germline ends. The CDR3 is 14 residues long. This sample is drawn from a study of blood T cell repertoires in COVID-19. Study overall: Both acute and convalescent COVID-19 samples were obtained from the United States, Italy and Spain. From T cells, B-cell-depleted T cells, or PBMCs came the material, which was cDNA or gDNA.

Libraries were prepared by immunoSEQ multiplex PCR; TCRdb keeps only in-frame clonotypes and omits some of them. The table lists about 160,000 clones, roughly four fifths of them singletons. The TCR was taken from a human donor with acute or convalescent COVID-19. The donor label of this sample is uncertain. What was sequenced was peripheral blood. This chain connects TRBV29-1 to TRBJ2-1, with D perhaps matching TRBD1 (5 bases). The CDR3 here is CSVAPRGSYNEQFF. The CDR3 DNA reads TGCAGCGTCGCCCCAAGGGGCTCCTACAATGAGCAGTTCTTC.